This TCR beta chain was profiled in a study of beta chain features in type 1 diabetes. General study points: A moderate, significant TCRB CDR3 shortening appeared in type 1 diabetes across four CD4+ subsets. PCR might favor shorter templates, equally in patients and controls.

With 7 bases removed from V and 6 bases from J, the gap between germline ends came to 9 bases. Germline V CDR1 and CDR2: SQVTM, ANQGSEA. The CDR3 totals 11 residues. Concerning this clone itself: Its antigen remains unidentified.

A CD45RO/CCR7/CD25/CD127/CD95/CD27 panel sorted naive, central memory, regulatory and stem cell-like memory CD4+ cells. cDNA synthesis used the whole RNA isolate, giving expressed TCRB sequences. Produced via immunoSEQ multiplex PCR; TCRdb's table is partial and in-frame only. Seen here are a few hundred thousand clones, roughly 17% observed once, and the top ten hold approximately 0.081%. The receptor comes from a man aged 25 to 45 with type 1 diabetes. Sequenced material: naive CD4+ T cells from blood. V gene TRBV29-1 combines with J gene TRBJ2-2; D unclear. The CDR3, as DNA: TGCAGCGGTACTCGCGCCGGGGAGCTGTTTTTT. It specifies CSGTRAGELFF.